A single sample gave rise to the 28 T cell receptor beta chains below, sequenced in a study of blood T cell repertoires in COVID-19. Some clones are missing from TCRdb's copy, which holds only in-frame ones; the method was immunoSEQ multiplex PCR. The data contain about 220,000 clones, around 91% of them singletons. The sample taken for sequencing was PBMCs or T cells enriched from blood (not recorded which). Source of these receptors: a man in his thirties or forties who had been exposed to COVID-19.

The chain carries TRBV18 and TRBJ2-1; D ambiguous. V was clipped by 5 bases and J by 8 bases, with 7 bases between them. CDR1 is KGHSH and CDR2 is LQKENI in the germline V gene. This CDR3 is built from 11 residues. The DNA for the CDR3 is TGTGCCAGCTCAGCCACAGATGAGCAGTTCTTC. It is translated as CASSATDEQFF. The full variable domain, completed using reference TRBV18 and TRBJ2-1, is NAGVMQNPRHLVRRRGQEARLRCSPMKGHSHVYWYRQLPEEGLKFMVYLQKENIIDESGMPKERFSAEFPKEGPSILRIQQVVRGDSAAYFCASSATDEQFFGPGTRLTVL.

The rearrangement links TRBV11-2 to TRBJ2-5; D possibly corresponds to TRBD2 (6 bases). V lost 0 bases, J lost 7 bases, and 18 bases lay in between. There are 16 residues in the CDR3. CDR1 SGHAT and CDR2 FQNNGV come from the germline V gene. CDR3 DNA: TGTGCCAGCAGCTTAGATCTTGGGGAGTCCGGGGGGACCCAGTACTTC. It yields the protein CASSLDLGESGGTQYF.

This chain links TRBV6-1 with TRBJ2-2; 7 positions agree with TRBD1. The CDR3 consists of 16 residues. J was trimmed by 3 bases and V by 3 bases; bases with no gene match: 7. The germline V gene has CDR1 MNHNS and CDR2 SASEGT. The CDR3 DNA follows: TGTGCCAGCAGTGACCAAGGGGACAGATACACCGGGGAGCTGTTTTTT. Its translation: CASSDQGDRYTGELFF.

This clone came up once. The chain has TRBV20-1 and TRBJ2-2, with a weak D call TRBD1 (6 bases). Germline CDR1 and CDR2: DFQATT and SNEGSKA (reference sequence). The germline V and J ends were trimmed by 4 bases and 6 bases, with 6 bases remaining between them. The CDR3 contains 11 residues. The CDR3 loop is CSANRAGELFF. The CDR3 DNA is TGCAGTGCTAACAGGGCCGGGGAGCTGTTTTTT.

This chain joins TRBV4-3 and TRBJ2-3, with D unclear. Per germline, CDR1 LGHNA and CDR2 YSLEER. The CDR3 totals 16 residues. V lost 1 base to trimming and J lost 6 bases, with 17 bases between them. The CDR3 nucleotides are TGCGCCAGCAGCCAAGTCCGCGCGTCCCCGGGTGATACGCAGTATTTT. Translation gives CASSQVRASPGDTQYF.

V gene TRBV7-9 combines with J gene TRBJ1-1, with 7 bases matching TRBD1. There are 16 residues in the CDR3. CDR1 and CDR2 from the germline V gene are SEHNR and FQNEAQ (reference sequence). V lost 5 bases to trimming and J lost 7 bases; unmatched junction nucleotides: 16. The CDR3 DNA is TGTGCCAGCAGCCCAGAGGGGGCGCGGTGGAACTTTGAAGCTTTCTTT. It is translated as CASSPEGARWNFEAFF.

The chain has TRBV6-5 and TRBJ1-6; no clear D. CDR3 length equals 12 residues. CDR1 MNHEY and CDR2 SVGAGI come from the germline V gene. Deletions cut 7 bases from V and 13 bases from J, with 14 bases between. The CDR3 region is CASTSLAAPLHF. The CDR3 DNA is TGTGCCAGCACCTCCCTCGCGGCGCCCCTCCACTTT.

The V call is TRBV7-9, the J call TRBJ1-1; D remains ambiguous. The germline V gene encodes CDR1 SEHNR and CDR2 FQNEAQ (reference sequence). This CDR3 is built from 13 residues. Deletions cut 4 bases from V and 5 bases from J, with 11 bases between. The DNA of the CDR3 is TGTGCCAGCAGCTGGAAGGGAGAAACTGAAGCTTTCTTT. This sequence encodes CASSWKGETEAFF. The variable domain in full, with the rest retrieved from reference TRBV7-9 and TRBJ1-1, is DTGVSQNPRHKITKRGQNVTFRCDPISEHNRLYWYRQTLGQGPEFLTYFQNEAQLEKSRLLSDRFSAERPKGSFSTLEIQRTEQGDSAMYLCASSWKGETEAFFGQGTRLTVV.

The chain carries TRBV6-2 or TRBV6-3 and TRBJ1-5, with TRBD1 matching 7 bases. Germline-derived CDR1 and CDR2 are MNHEY and SVGEGT. This CDR3 comprises 18 residues. V was pared by 0 bases and J by 0 bases, with 8 bases of the junction left unmatched. The CDR3 bases are TGTGCCAGCAGTTACTCGGGACAGACCTTCTATAGCAATCAGCCCCAGCATTTT. Encoded protein: CASSYSGQTFYSNQPQHF.

This sequence joins TRBV3-1 (or the pseudogene TRBV3-2) and TRBJ1-3; 8 bases are shared with TRBD1. CDR3 length equals 17 residues. V shed 4 bases, J shed 4 bases, and the junction held 12 bases outside the gene matches. The germline gives CDR1 LGHDT, CDR2 YNNKEL (reference sequence). The CDR3 sequence is CASSLKVAGGIGNTIYF. The DNA for the CDR3 is TGTGCCAGCAGCCTCAAGGTAGCAGGGGGCATCGGAAACACCATATATTTT.

J is TRBJ1-6 and V is TRBV9, with a possible D match to TRBD1 (5 bases). The CDR3 totals 14 residues. Trimming left V 0 bases short and J 7 bases short, with 8 bases between. Germline CDR1 SGDLS, CDR2 YYNGEE. CDR3 amino acids: CASSVDGGNSPLHF. The CDR3 bases are TGTGCCAGCAGCGTAGATGGGGGGAATTCACCCCTCCACTTT.

This clone was seen more than once but under ten times. The J gene is TRBJ2-7, the V gene TRBV5-4; the match to TRBD2 covers 7 bases. Germline CDR1 and CDR2: SGHNT and YYREEE (reference sequence). The trim removed 2 bases at V and 3 bases at J, leaving 2 bases unmatched. There are 13 residues in the CDR3. CDR3 amino acids: CASSLAGLYEQYF. The CDR3 DNA follows: TGTGCCAGCAGCTTAGCGGGACTCTACGAGCAGTACTTC.

The chain carries TRBV6-2 or TRBV6-3 and TRBJ2-1; no definite D call. The CDR3 covers 15 residues. V lost 4 bases and J 0 bases, leaving 10 bases between the germline ends. The germline gives CDR1 MNHEY, CDR2 SVGEGT. CDR3 in amino acids: CASSSFLSSYNEQFF. CDR3 nucleotide sequence: TGTGCCAGCAGTTCCTTTTTGAGCTCCTACAATGAGCAGTTCTTC.

The chain employs TRBV7-2 and TRBJ1-2; TRBD1 agrees at 8 bases. Germline values: CDR1 SGHTA, CDR2 FQGNSA. Trimming removed 3 bases from V and 0 bases from J; junction bases left unmatched: 6. This CDR3 comprises 16 residues. The CDR3 sequence: CASSFGTGRANYGYTF. CDR3 sequence (DNA): TGTGCCAGCAGCTTTGGGACAGGAAGGGCTAACTATGGCTACACCTTC.

The CDR3 sequence is CASSPGHTSGGQETQYF. The CDR3 bases are TGTGCCAGCAGCCCCGGTCACACTAGCGGGGGGCAAGAGACCCAGTACTTC. The J gene is TRBJ2-5, the V gene TRBV5-4; TRBD2 agrees at 12 bases. J was trimmed by 2 bases and V by 4 bases; bases with no gene match: 9. Germline V gives CDR1 SGHNT, CDR2 YYREEE (reference sequence). The CDR3 runs 17 residues. The complete variable domain, with remaining parts taken from reference TRBV5-4 and TRBJ2-5, reads ETGVTQSPTHLIKTRGQQVTLRCSSQSGHNTVSWYQQALGQGPQFIFQYYREEENGRGNFPPRFSGLQFPNYSSELNVNALELDDSALYLCASSPGHTSGGQETQYFGPGTRLLVL.

The chain carries TRBV20-1 and TRBJ2-1, with D uncertain. The CDR3 has 11 residues. Germline V gives CDR1 DFQATT, CDR2 SNEGSKA (reference sequence). Trimming left V 6 bases short and J 8 bases short, with 11 bases between. CDR3 protein: CSAFPVDEQFF. CDR3 sequence (DNA): TGCAGTGCCTTTCCGGTCGATGAGCAGTTCTTC.

CDR3 coding DNA: TGTGCCACCCGACGCCAGGGAAACGCCTACGAGCAGTACTTC. Its protein is CATRRQGNAYEQYF. The gene calls are TRBV5-4 and TRBJ2-7; D may be TRBD1 (5 bases). Germline CDR1 reads SGHNT; CDR2 reads YYREEE (reference sequence). This CDR3 contains 14 residues. Trimming stripped 9 bases from V and 2 bases from J, with 18 bases between. The complete variable domain, with remaining parts taken from reference TRBV5-4 and TRBJ2-7, reads ETGVTQSPTHLIKTRGQQVTLRCSSQSGHNTVSWYQQALGQGPQFIFQYYREEENGRGNFPPRFSGLQFPNYSSELNVNALELDDSALYLCATRRQGNAYEQYFGPGTRLTVT.

This clone has only a few counts. The chain recombines TRBV30 with TRBJ1-2; D call uncertain. In germline, CDR1 is GTSNPN, CDR2 SVGIG (reference sequence). This CDR3 has 13 amino acids. V was cut by 1 base and J by 8 bases, with 14 bases left in between. CDR3 DNA: TGTGCCTGGAGTGCCGAGGAAGGCGGCGGCTACACCTTC. This sequence encodes CAWSAEEGGGYTF. The variable domain in full, with the rest retrieved from reference TRBV30 and TRBJ1-2, is SQTIHQWPATLVQPVGSPLSLECTVEGTSNPNLYWYRQAAGRGLQLLFYSVGIGQISSEVPQNLSASRPQDRQFILSSKKLLLSDSGFYLCAWSAEEGGGYTFGSGTRLTVV.

The CDR3 loop is CASSLDITYEQYF. DNA of the CDR3: TGCGCCAGCAGCCTGGACATCACCTACGAGCAGTACTTC. The V call is TRBV4-1, the J call TRBJ2-7; TRBD1 might be the D (5 bases). V dropped 4 bases and J dropped 2 bases, with 9 bases sitting between them. Looked up from germline, CDR1 is MGHRA and CDR2 is YSYEKL. CDR3 length: 13 amino acids.

This chain links TRBV9 with TRBJ1-4, with TRBD1 identical over 7 bases. The CDR3 length is 14 residues. Trimming at V came to 4 bases and at J to 6 bases, leaving 6 bases not matched to a gene. CDR1 and CDR2 (germline): SGDLS, YYNGEE. The CDR3 DNA follows: TGTGCCAGCAGCTCCCGACAGGGAGATGAAAAACTGTTTTTT. It translates to CASSSRQGDEKLFF.

This chain links TRBV7-3 with TRBJ2-3, with TRBD1 as a possible D gene (6 bases). V shed 5 bases and J shed 3 bases, with 21 bases lying between them. There are 17 residues in the CDR3. Per the germline V gene, CDR1 is SGHTA and CDR2 is FQGTGA. The DNA for the CDR3 is TGTGCCAGCAGCCCTATCGGTGGGCAGGGGTCTACAGATACGCAGTATTTT. Translation gives CASSPIGGQGSTDTQYF.

V gene TRBV7-2 combines with J gene TRBJ2-3; D may be TRBD1 (5 bases). Germline CDR1 and CDR2: SGHTA and FQGNSA. V lost 2 bases to trimming and J lost 0 bases, with 12 bases between them. This CDR3 is built from 16 residues. CDR3 nucleotide sequence: TGTGCCAGCAGCTTAAGGGGCGTATCTAGCACAGATACGCAGTATTTT. As protein: CASSLRGVSSTDTQYF.

The chain carries TRBV5-1 and TRBJ1-2; D possibly corresponds to TRBD1 (6 bases). The CDR3 is made up of 15 amino acids. Germline V gives CDR1 SGHRS, CDR2 YFSETQ. With 4 bases removed from V and 5 bases from J, the gap between germline ends came to 18 bases. In nucleotides, the CDR3 is TGCGCCAGCAGCCAAATACAGGGCTCAATTTATGGCTACACCTTC. Protein sequence: CASSQIQGSIYGYTF.

The chain is built from TRBV6-5 and TRBJ1-1, with 7 bases that match TRBD1. The CDR3 spans 11 residues. CDR1 and CDR2 (germline): MNHEY, SVGAGI. The J segment lost 10 bases and the V segment lost 6 bases, leaving 5 bases of the junction unmatched. The CDR3 DNA follows: TGTGCCAGCAGATACAGGGGCAGAGCTTTCTTT. It yields the protein CASRYRGRAFF.

This chain links TRBV3-1 (or the pseudogene TRBV3-2) with TRBJ2-2, with no clear D. The ends were cut back, 1 base at V and 0 bases at J, with 6 bases in the middle. Germline V gives CDR1 LGHDT, CDR2 YNNKEL (reference sequence). This CDR3 has 15 amino acids. The CDR3, as DNA: TGTGCCAGCAGCCAAGGAGTAACGAACACCGGGGAGCTGTTTTTT. Its protein is CASSQGVTNTGELFF.

In its sample, this clone was seen a few times. The chain has TRBV27 and TRBJ1-2; no reliable D call. The CDR3 is made up of 13 amino acids. CDR1 is MNHEY and CDR2 is SMNVEV in the germline V gene (reference sequence). V lost 2 bases to trimming and J lost 2 bases, with 6 bases between them. CDR3 in DNA: TGTGCCAGCAGTTTAAGAGAGAACTATGGCTACACCTTC. The encoded protein is CASSLRENYGYTF.

This clone was observed a handful of times. This chain connects TRBV6-5 to TRBJ1-4; TRBD1 matches 9 bases. There are 15 residues in the CDR3. The junction had 8 bases not matched to a gene; V was cut back by 5 bases and J by 7 bases. Germline-derived CDR1 and CDR2 are MNHEY and SVGAGI. The CDR3 region is CASSQLQGAGEKLFF. CDR3 coding DNA: TGTGCCAGCAGTCAATTACAGGGGGCCGGTGAAAAACTGTTTTTT.

In its sample, this clone was seen once. V is TRBV4-2 and J is TRBJ1-4, with TRBD1 matching 9 bases. V lost 2 bases to trimming and J lost 5 bases; unmatched junction nucleotides: 6. The CDR3 length is 16 residues. Germline loops: CDR1 LGHNA, CDR2 YNFKEQ. The CDR3: CASSQSTGGTNEKLFF. CDR3 coding DNA: TGTGCCAGCAGCCAATCAACAGGGGGCACGAATGAAAAACTGTTTTTT.